A selection of T cell receptor beta chains follows, all from one sample in a study of patients and donors after allogeneic stem cell transplantation. TCRdb passed the RT-PCR reads through MiXCR, listing each CDR3 protein once. The sample yields 390,000 or so distinct CDR3 sequences, 16% seen once. The source material was blood, either unsorted or a sorted T cell fraction (not recorded which). The receptors derive from a human donor who was either an allogeneic HSCT recipient or a stem cell or donor lymphocyte infusion donor (not recorded which). It is not recorded whose cells these are; they may come from a transplant donor. Both conserved end residues are part of each CDR3. A D gene is named only where the DNA matches it firmly. Part of the rows lack a size; the others show once, few, many or a class for expanded clones.

j_call clone_size d_call v_call cdr3_nt cdr3_aa
TRBJ2-7 many - TRBV4-2 TGTGCCAGCAGCCAAGATCGCCTAGACTACGAGCAGTACTTC CASSQDRLDYEQYF
TRBJ2-2 few - TRBV6-2/TRBV6-3 TGTGCCAGCAGGGCGGGACAGCCGACCGGGGAGCTGTTTTTT CASRAGQPTGELFF
TRBJ2-2 - TRBD1 TRBV11-2 TGTGCCAGCAGCCCCACAGGGGGAAAGAACACCGGGGAGCTGTTTTTT CASSPTGGKNTGELFF
TRBJ1-1 many - TRBV7-9 TGTGCCAGCAGATTAGGACGGGAAGACACTGAAGCTTTCTTT CASRLGREDTEAFF
TRBJ2-3 many - TRBV12-3/TRBV12-4 TGTGCCAGCAGTCCCCGGCAGCGGGGCACAGATACGCAGTATTTT CASSPRQRGTDTQYF
TRBJ1-2 few - TRBV7-8 TGTGCCAGCAGCCATATTACGGATGGCTACACCTTC CASSHITDGYTF
TRBJ2-7 - TRBD1 TRBV10-3 TGTGCCATCAGTGAGTCGTCGAGGACAGGGAAGAACGAGCAGTACTTC CAISESSRTGKNEQYF
TRBJ2-3 few - TRBV3-1 TGTGCCAGCAGCCCTCAGATGACAGATACGCAGTATTTT CASSPQMTDTQYF
TRBJ2-1 many - TRBV12-3/TRBV12-4 TGTGCCAGCAGTTTAAGGGTTAATGAGCAGTTCTTC CASSLRVNEQFF
TRBJ2-3 - TRBD2 TRBV5-1 TGCGCCAGCAGCTTGTTACTAGCGGAAACTACGCAGTATTTT CASSLLLAETTQYF
TRBJ2-7 - - TRBV7-9 TGTGCCAGCAGCTTAGGGGCCATTACATCGTACGAGCAGTACTTC CASSLGAITSYEQYF
TRBJ2-7 many TRBD2 TRBV5-1 TGCGCCAGCAGCTTGGTGGGACTATACTACGAGCAGTACTTC CASSLVGLYYEQYF
TRBJ1-5 few TRBD1 TRBV5-1 TGCGCCAGCAGCCCCGGACAGGGGGGGATTTTACGAAATCAGCCCCAGCATTTT CASSPGQGGILRNQPQHF
TRBJ2-5 - - TRBV21-1 TGTGCCAGCAGCAAAGCCAACTTAGGACAGGGGAAAGAGACCCAGTACTTC CASSKANLGQGKETQYF
TRBJ1-1 - TRBD1 TRBV7-2 TGTGCCAGCAGCACCCGACAGGGGCCTTTGAACACTGAAGCTTTCTTT CASSTRQGPLNTEAFF
TRBJ1-5 - - TRBV6-2/TRBV6-3 TGTGCCAGCAGTCCCGACACTCATAGCAATCAGCCCCAGCATTTT CASSPDTHSNQPQHF
TRBJ2-7 - TRBD1 TRBV7-8 TGTGCCAGCAGCTTAGCAACGCGACAGGGCTACGAGCAGTACTTC CASSLATRQGYEQYF
TRBJ2-1 few - TRBV12-3/TRBV12-4 TGTGCCAGCAGTTTAAGTACAAAGCATAATGAGCAGTTCTTC CASSLSTKHNEQFF
TRBJ2-2 once TRBD2 TRBV6-1 TGTGCCAGCAGCAGTGGGCTAGCGGGAGTTATCACCGGGGAGCTGTTTTTT CASSSGLAGVITGELFF
TRBJ2-1 - TRBD2 TRBV14 TGTGCCAGCAGCCAAGGAGTCCTAGCGGGAGTTGTTGAGCAGTTCTTC CASSQGVLAGVVEQFF
TRBJ1-6 few TRBD1 TRBV4-3 TGCGCCAGCAACACCGTAGGGGGCGGGTATAATTCACCCCTCCACTTT CASNTVGGGYNSPLHF
TRBJ1-1 few - TRBV9 TGTGCCAGCAGGGGTAGTGGCACTGAAGCTTTCTTT CASRGSGTEAFF
TRBJ1-4 - TRBD1 TRBV29-1 TGCAGCGGGATGCGGACAGGGAATGAAAAACTGTTTTTT CSGMRTGNEKLFF
TRBJ1-2 few TRBD1 TRBV6-2/TRBV6-3 TGTGCCGCGGCACAGGGGCGGTTCGATGGCTACACCTTC CAAAQGRFDGYTF
TRBJ2-2 - TRBD2 TRBV28 TGTGCCAGCAGTCTAGAGCGGGGCTACAACACCGGGGAGCTGTTTTTT CASSLERGYNTGELFF